This T cell receptor (beta chain) derives from a study of T cells expressing NK-cell markers. Study observations and caveats: There were a handful of donors in whom these clonotypes also led the CD3+CD56-NKG2C+ fraction.

5'RACE template switching with UMIs produced the TCR beta cDNA. TCRdb reworked the 5' RACE reads into one entry per CDR3 protein, no DNA. The sample totals about 150,000 distinct CDR3 sequences; its top ten clones hold around a third. The CDR3 is 14 residues long. Germline V lookup: CDR1 MNHEY, CDR2 SMNVEV (reference sequence). Turning to this clonotype: Its antigen is undetermined.

This clonotype was sampled from a woman aged 50 to 60 in good health. V and J are TRBV27 and TRBJ2-1; the TRBD2 assignment by TCRdb is unverifiable without DNA. The sample was blood T cells: a sorted CD56 or NKG2C T cell subset, CD4+ or CD8+ T cells, or bulk PBMC T cells (not recorded which). This chain's CDR3 is CASGLAGAYNEQFF.